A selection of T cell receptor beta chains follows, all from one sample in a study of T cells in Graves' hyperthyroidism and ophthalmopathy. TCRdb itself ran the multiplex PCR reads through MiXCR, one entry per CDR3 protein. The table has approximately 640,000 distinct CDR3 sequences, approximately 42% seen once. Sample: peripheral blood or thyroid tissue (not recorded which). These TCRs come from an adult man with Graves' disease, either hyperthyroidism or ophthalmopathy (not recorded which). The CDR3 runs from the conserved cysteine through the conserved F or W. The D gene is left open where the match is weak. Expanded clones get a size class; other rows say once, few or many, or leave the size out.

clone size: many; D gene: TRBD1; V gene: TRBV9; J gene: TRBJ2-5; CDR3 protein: CASSPEGARETQYF; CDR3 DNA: TGTGCCAGCAGCCCCGAGGGGGCACGGGAGACCCAGTACTTC
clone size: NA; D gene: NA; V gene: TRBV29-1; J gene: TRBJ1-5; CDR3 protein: CSVEGVGQPQHF; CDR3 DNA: TGCAGCGTTGAAGGGGTGGGACAGCCCCAGCATTTT
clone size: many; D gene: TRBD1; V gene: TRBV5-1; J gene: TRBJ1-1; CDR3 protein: CASSPQGTVNTEAFF; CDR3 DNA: TGCGCCAGCAGCCCCCAGGGGACAGTGAACACTGAAGCTTTCTTT
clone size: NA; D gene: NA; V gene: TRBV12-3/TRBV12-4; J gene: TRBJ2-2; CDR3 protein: CASTWARKTGELFF; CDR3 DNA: TGTGCCAGCACGTGGGCGCGGAAGACCGGGGAGCTGTTTTTT
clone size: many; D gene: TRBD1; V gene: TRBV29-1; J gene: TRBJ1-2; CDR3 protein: CSVVGLQGPGYTF; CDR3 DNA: TGCAGCGTTGTGGGGTTACAGGGGCCTGGCTACACCTTC
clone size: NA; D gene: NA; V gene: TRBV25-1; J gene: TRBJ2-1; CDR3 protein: CASASVYNEQFF; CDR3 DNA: TGTGCCAGCGCTTCGGTCTACAATGAGCAGTTCTTC
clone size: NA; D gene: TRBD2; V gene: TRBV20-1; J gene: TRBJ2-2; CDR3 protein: CSAKLAGPPMNTGELFF; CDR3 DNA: TGCAGTGCTAAGCTAGCGGGTCCCCCAATGAATACCGGGGAGCTGTTTTTT
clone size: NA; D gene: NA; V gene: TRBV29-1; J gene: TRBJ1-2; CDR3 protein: CSVAGNTGDGYTF; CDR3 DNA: TGCAGCGTTGCAGGGAACACCGGGGATGGCTACACCTTC
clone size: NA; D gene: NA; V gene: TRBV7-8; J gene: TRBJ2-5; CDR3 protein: CASSSLLRRGGRETQYF; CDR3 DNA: TGTGCCAGCAGCTCCCTGTTGCGCAGGGGAGGGCGCGAGACCCAGTACTTC
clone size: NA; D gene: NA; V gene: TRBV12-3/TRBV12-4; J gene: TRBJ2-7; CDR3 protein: CASGHGGEGYEQYF; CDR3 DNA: TGTGCCAGCGGACACGGAGGGGAAGGCTACGAGCAGTACTTC
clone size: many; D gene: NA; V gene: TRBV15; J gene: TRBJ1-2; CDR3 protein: CATSRVREGYGYTF; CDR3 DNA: TGTGCCACCAGCAGAGTCAGGGAGGGCTATGGCTACACCTTC
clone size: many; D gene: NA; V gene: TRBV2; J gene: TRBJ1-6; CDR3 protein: CASSEWSPLHF; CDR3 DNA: TGTGCCAGCAGTGAATGGTCACCCCTCCACTTT
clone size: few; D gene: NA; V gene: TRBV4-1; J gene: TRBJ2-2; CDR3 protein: CASSQEVGPLFF; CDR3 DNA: TGCGCCAGCAGCCAAGAAGTAGGGCCGCTGTTTTTT
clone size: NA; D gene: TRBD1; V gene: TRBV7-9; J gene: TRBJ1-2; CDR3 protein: CASSSYRGTANYGYTF; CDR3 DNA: TGTGCCAGCAGCTCTTACAGGGGAACAGCTAACTATGGCTACACCTTC
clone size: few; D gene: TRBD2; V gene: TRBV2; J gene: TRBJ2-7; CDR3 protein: CASSLRTRRVEQYF; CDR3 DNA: TGTGCCAGCAGTTTGCGGACTAGGCGGGTCGAGCAGTACTTC
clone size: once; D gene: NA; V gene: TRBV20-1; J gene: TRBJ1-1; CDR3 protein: CSAKTGLNTEAFF; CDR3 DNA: TGCAGTGCAAAAACGGGACTAAACACTGAAGCTTTCTTT
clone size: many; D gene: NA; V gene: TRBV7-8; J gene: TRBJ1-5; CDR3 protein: CASSLEGRLSNQPQHF; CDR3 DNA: TGTGCCAGCAGCTTAGAAGGTCGGCTTAGCAATCAGCCCCAGCATTTT
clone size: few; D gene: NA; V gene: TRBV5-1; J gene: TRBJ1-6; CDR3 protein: CASSTGPSSYNSPLHF; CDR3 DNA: TGCGCCAGCAGCACGGGTCCTAGCTCCTATAATTCACCCCTCCACTTT
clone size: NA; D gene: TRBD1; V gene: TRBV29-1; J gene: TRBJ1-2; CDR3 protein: CSVESGQGLGYGYTF; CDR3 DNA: TGCAGCGTTGAATCGGGACAGGGATTAGGCTATGGCTACACCTTC
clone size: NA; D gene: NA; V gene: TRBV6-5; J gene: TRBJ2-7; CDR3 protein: CASSDEISKQYF; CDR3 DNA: TGTGCCAGCAGTGACGAGATTAGCAAGCAGTACTTC
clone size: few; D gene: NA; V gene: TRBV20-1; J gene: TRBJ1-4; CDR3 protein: CSARTDSNEKLFF; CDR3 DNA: TGCAGTGCTAGAACGGACAGTAATGAAAAACTGTTTTTT
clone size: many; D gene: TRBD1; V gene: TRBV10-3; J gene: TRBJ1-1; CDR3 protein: CAISAGTGVSEAFF; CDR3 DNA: TGTGCCATCAGCGCCGGGACAGGGGTGTCTGAAGCTTTCTTT
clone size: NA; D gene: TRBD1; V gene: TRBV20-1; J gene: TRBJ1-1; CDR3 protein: CSARRTGDGTEAFF; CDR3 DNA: TGCAGTGCTAGGAGGACAGGGGATGGTACTGAAGCTTTCTTT
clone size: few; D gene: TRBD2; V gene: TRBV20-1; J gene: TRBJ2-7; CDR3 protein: CSASPFGRGRAYEQYF; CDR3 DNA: TGCAGTGCTAGTCCCTTTGGAAGAGGGAGGGCCTACGAGCAGTACTTC
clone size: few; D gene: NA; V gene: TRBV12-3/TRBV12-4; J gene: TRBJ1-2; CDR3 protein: CASSLPGTIYGYTF; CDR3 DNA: TGTGCCAGCAGTTTACCAGGGACCATCTATGGCTACACCTTC
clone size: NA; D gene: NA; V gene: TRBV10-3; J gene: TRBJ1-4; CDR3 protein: CAIGEDTLPEKLFF; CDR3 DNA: TGTGCCATCGGAGAGGACACCTTGCCTGAAAAACTGTTTTTT
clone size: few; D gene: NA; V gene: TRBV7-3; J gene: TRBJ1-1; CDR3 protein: CASSLLYTEAFF; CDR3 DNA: TGTGCCAGCAGTTTATTATACACTGAAGCTTTCTTT
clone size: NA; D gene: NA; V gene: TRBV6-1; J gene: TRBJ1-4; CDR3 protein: CASSPHSPTTNEKLFF; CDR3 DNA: TGTGCCAGCAGCCCCCACTCCCCCACAACTAATGAAAAACTGTTTTTT
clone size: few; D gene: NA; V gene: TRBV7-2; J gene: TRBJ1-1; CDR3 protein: CASSLDAGALNTEAFF; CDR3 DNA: TGTGCCAGCAGCTTAGATGCAGGGGCCCTGAACACTGAAGCTTTCTTT
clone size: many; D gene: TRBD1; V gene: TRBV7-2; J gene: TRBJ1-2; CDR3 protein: CASSVPGQINYGYTF; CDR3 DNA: TGTGCCAGCAGCGTACCGGGACAGATAAACTATGGCTACACCTTC
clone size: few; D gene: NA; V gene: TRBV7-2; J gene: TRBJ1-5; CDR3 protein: CASAANNQPQHF; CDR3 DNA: TGTGCCAGCGCAGCTAACAATCAGCCCCAGCATTTT
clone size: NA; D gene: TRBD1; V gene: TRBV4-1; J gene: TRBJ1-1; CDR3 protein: CASSTGGKIMNTEAFF; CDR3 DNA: TGTGCCAGCAGCACAGGGGGCAAGATAATGAACACTGAAGCTTTCTTT
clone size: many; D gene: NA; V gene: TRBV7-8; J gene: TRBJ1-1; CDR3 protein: CASSSDRQSEAFF; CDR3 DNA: TGTGCCAGCAGCTCAGACCGACAGTCCGAAGCTTTCTTT